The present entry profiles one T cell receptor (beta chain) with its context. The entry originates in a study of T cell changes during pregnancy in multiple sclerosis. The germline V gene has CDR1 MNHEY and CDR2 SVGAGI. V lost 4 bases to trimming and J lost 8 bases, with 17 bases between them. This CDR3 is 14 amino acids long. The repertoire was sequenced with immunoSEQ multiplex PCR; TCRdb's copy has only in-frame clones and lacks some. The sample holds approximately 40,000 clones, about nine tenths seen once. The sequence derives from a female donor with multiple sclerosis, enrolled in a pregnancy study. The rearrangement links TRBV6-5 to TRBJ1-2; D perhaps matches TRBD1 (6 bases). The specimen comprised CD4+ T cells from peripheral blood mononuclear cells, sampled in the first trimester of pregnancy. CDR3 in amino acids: CASSSPGQTDGYTF. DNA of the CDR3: TGTGCCAGCAGTTCCCCCGGACAGACGGACGGCTACACCTTC.